This T cell receptor beta chain was sequenced for a study of shared clonotypes between healthy human individuals. General observations from the study: For naive CD4 cells, approximately 5% of clonotypes were shared across a few donors.

The method was immunoSEQ multiplex PCR; TCRdb's version includes in-frame clones alone and lacks a portion of them. Of approximately 1,500,000 clones in the sample, over 95% were seen once. Every one of the donors was a Caucasian adult that lived in Nashville, Tennessee. Germline V CDR1 and CDR2: SGHRS, YFSETQ. The V gene end was trimmed by 4 bases and the J gene end by 3 bases; junction bases not matched to a gene: 18. The CDR3 is 18 amino acids. A note on this clone: Its specificity is unknown.

Material: naive CD4+ T cells sorted from blood. Subset: CD45RA+ positively selected. This sequence was found in a man aged 25 to 40 in good health. The V gene is TRBV5-1, the J gene TRBJ2-5; TRBD1 matches at 7 bases. CDR3 amino acids: CASSTGILGQADKETQYF. In nucleotides, the CDR3 is TGCGCCAGCAGCACCGGAATCCTAGGACAGGCGGACAAAGAGACCCAGTACTTC.